The clone carrying this TCR beta chain showed up just once. The sample originates from a study of shared T cell receptors in the human thymus. Germline V gives CDR1 SGHDT, CDR2 YYEEEE. V lost 5 bases and J lost 2; bases outside the gene matches: 8. The CDR3 runs to 17 residues. Libraries were prepared by immunoSEQ multiplex PCR; TCRdb keeps only in-frame clonotypes and omits some of them. Here the sample spans hundreds of thousands of clones, about 84% being singletons. Separately, the same data were catalogued under a study of human thymus T cells. That source reports: Donation came from healthy Finnish infants having corrective surgery for congenital heart defects.

The chain links TRBV5-6 to TRBJ2-3; TRBD2 matches at 13 bases. The source of this sequence is a boy younger than two with a congenital heart defect. Sequenced: thymocytes. The CDR3 DNA is TGTGCCAGCAGGCGGACTAGCGGGAGAGGTAACACAGATACGCAGTATTTT. It codes for CASRRTSGRGNTDTQYF.